This TCR beta chain was captured by sequencing in a study of CD8 T cells in ankylosing spondylitis (dated by TCRdb to the late 2010s). For the study in its entirety: The study set out to find disease-linked TCR variants by profiling T cell receptor beta repertoires in ankylosing spondylitis patients and healthy donors. The whole study cohort included about a hundred healthy donors and 20 to 30 ankylosing spondylitis patients. Peripheral blood samples were taken, and synovial fluid was additionally collected from ankylosing spondylitis patients. Results the study describes overall, beyond this receptor: Some motif variants had previously been reported in the synovial fluid and blood of reactive arthritis patients, which suggests shared mechanisms of disease initiation. Blood from ankylosing spondylitis patients appeared to be characterized by a TCR beta motif composed of several highly homologous amino acid variants. In peripheral blood, the disease-linked clones were found at relatively low frequencies and had a CD8+ phenotype. The disease-linked clones were reported as significantly enriched in matched synovial fluid samples from ankylosing spondylitis patients.

The instrument was an Illumina HiSeq 2500. Quantitative 5'-RACE with molecular barcodes was used to prepare TCR beta libraries. The study's own analysis went as follows. Disease-linked TCR variants were identified with a new computational method built on a probabilistic model of VDJ rearrangement. TCRdb reworked the public reads: Q25 trimming with fastp, MiXCR clone assembly, productive beta chains retained. Rows are combined by CDR3 protein, so each entry shows the most common genes and DNA. TCRdb's processing, not the authors' own work, is the source of the V and J calls. The sample records around 130,000 distinct CDR3 sequences, 17% of which are singletons. The top ten constitute 30% to 35% of the sample. In its sample, this clonotype was seen many times. Its antigen target is currently unknown. No per-base quality is available; no much larger clone lies one base away. The sequence was collected from a male donor with ankylosing spondylitis. Sequencing used blood, either unsorted or a sorted T cell fraction (not recorded which).

The nucleotide sequence is TGCGCCAGCAGCCAAGAGAAGGGAGGAGGCTACGAGCAGTACTTC. It translates as CASSQEKGGGYEQYF. Recombination joined TRBV4-1 with TRBJ2-7; matching of 6 bases hints at TRBD2 as the D gene. Including the terminal cysteine and phenylalanine, the CDR3 comprises 15 residues. The DNA shown is the 45-base CDR3, in frame from base 1. The germline V gene gives CDR1 as MGHRA and CDR2 as YSYEKL. Trimming takes 0 bases from V and 3 bases from J, and the germline ends sit 12 bases apart.